This T cell receptor beta chain emerged from a study of T cell responses to AZD1222 COVID-19 vaccine. Overall study findings and caveats: Nearly half of the spike-specific TCRs reportedly recognize variant regions that carry no mutations. Repertoire sampling happened only post peak T cell response. Recipients of two AZD1222 doses showed rising Spike-specific TCR breadth and depth. Clonal diversity was possibly underestimated, and white British individuals and females predominated among donors.

Data came from immunoSEQ multiplex PCR; TCRdb stores just in-frame clones and leaves some out. The table has 100,000 to 150,000 clones, roughly 90% seen once. This CDR3 contains 16 residues. The ends lost 6 bases at V and 3 bases at J; junction bases unmatched: 8. Germline CDR1 reads KGHDR; CDR2 reads SFDVKD. This clone was recorded only once. Antigen specificity is unknown. The sequenced sample was peripheral blood, obtained on day 0 of AZD1222 vaccination. V is TRBV24-1 and J is TRBJ2-3, with 10 bases lining up with TRBD1. The clonotype was recovered from an adult in good health. For the CDR3, the DNA is TGTGCCACCAGTCAGCCGGGACAGGGGATGACAGATACGCAGTATTTT. Translated: CATSQPGQGMTDTQYF.